Listed here are 27 T cell receptor beta chains from one sample, sequenced in a study of monozygotic twins with inflammatory bowel disease. TCRdb re-called the 5' RACE reads and shows each CDR3 protein once, DNA omitted. The repertoire table contains 330,000 or so distinct CDR3 sequences. The sequencing sample was made of blood. These receptors all come from a human donor with ulcerative colitis or Crohn's disease, or a healthy co-twin of an affected twin (not recorded which).

The CDR3 loop reads CASSLAPGPLSSYNEQFF. This chain joins TRBV7-2 and TRBJ2-1; the D gene TCRdb calls, TRBD1, cannot be checked with no DNA. Germline V gene data show CDR1 as SGHTA and CDR2 as FQGNSA. This CDR3 is built from 18 residues.

The rearrangement uses TRBV16 and TRBJ1-2; absent DNA, TCRdb's TRBD1 call cannot be checked. The germline CDR1 and CDR2 sequences are KGHSY and FQNENV. CDR3 length: 11 amino acids. CDR3 region: CASSQWRDSTF.

The V call is TRBV6-5, the J call TRBJ2-2; TCRdb gives TRBD2 as the D gene, but with no DNA this cannot be confirmed. The length of the CDR3 is 18 residues. Looked up from germline, CDR1 is MNHEY and CDR2 is SVGAGI. CDR3 sequence reads: CASSYSRGTRSRGGELFF.

This chain connects TRBV29-1 to TRBJ2-1; TCRdb's D call of TRBD2 is untestable without DNA. CDR1 and CDR2 (germline): SQVTM, ANQGSEA. The CDR3 covers 14 residues. CDR3: CSVPTSVSYNEQFF.

The chain joins TRBV6-2 or TRBV6-3 to TRBJ2-7; TCRdb lists TRBD1, though no DNA is available to test this call. This CDR3 is 16 amino acids long. Looked up from germline, CDR1 is MNHEY and CDR2 is SVGEGT. This chain's CDR3 is CASSLRGSDRGYEQYF.

The chain links TRBV28 to TRBJ2-7. The CDR3 sequence is 11 residues long. The germline CDR1 and CDR2 sequences are MDHEN and SYDVKM. CDR3 residues: CASSLKIEQYF.

The gene calls are TRBV28 and TRBJ2-3; the D call of TRBD2 rests on TCRdb alone, since no DNA is present to check it. Germline-derived CDR1 and CDR2 are MDHEN and SYDVKM. There are 12 residues in the CDR3. The CDR3 region is CASRALTDTQYF.

The chain carries TRBV12-3 or TRBV12-4 and TRBJ2-1; the TCRdb D gene call, TRBD1, has no DNA to confirm it. The CDR3 has 11 residues. CDR3 region: CASSRVDEQFF.

The chain employs TRBV5-1 and TRBJ2-2; TCRdb designates TRBD2, a call that cannot be tested without DNA. Germline V gives CDR1 SGHRS, CDR2 YFSETQ. The CDR3 length is 18 residues. The CDR3 sequence is CASSSRGRTGENTGELFF.

CDR3 region: CASSQGAGGLGEQFF. The V call is TRBV4-1, the J call TRBJ2-1; with no DNA, the TCRdb D assignment of TRBD2 cannot be verified. Germline-derived CDR1 and CDR2 are MGHRA and YSYEKL. This CDR3 region has 15 residues.

The chain combines TRBV5-5 with TRBJ2-7. The CDR3 has 14 residues. Germline V lookup: CDR1 SGHKS, CDR2 YYEKEE (reference sequence). CDR3 protein: CASSFGQGPYEQYF.

The genes are TRBV30 and TRBJ2-5; no DNA is available, so the TRBD2 call from TCRdb remains unchecked. The CDR3 has 12 amino acids. CDR1 GTSNPN and CDR2 SVGIG come from the germline V gene (reference sequence). This chain's CDR3 is CACGTARGTQYF. Full variable domain (missing parts from reference TRBV30 and TRBJ2-5): SQTIHQWPATLVQPVGSPLSLECTVEGTSNPNLYWYRQAAGRGLQLLFYSVGIGQISSEVPQNLSASRPQDRQFILSSKKLLLSDSGFYLCACGTARGTQYFGPGTRLLVL.

The chain employs TRBV28 and TRBJ2-1; TCRdb outputs TRBD1, but without DNA this stays unchecked. Looked up from germline, CDR1 is MDHEN and CDR2 is SYDVKM. This CDR3 is 14 amino acids long. The CDR3 sequence is CASSLRGGYNEQFF.

The chain has TRBV27 and TRBJ1-6; TCRdb returns TRBD1, unconfirmable since there is no DNA. The V gene's germline CDR1 is MNHEY and CDR2 SMNVEV (reference sequence). CDR3 length: 15 amino acids. CDR3 in amino acids: CASRDREPPNSPLHF.

V is TRBV18 and J is TRBJ2-7; TCRdb outputs TRBD1, but without DNA this stays unchecked. The CDR3 runs 15 residues. CDR1 and CDR2 (germline): KGHSH, LQKENI. CDR3 sequence reads: CASSPPGQQHYEQYF.

The chain couples TRBV7-6 to TRBJ2-7; TCRdb's D call, TRBD2, is unchecked because there is no DNA. Per germline, CDR1 SGHVS and CDR2 FNYEAQ. The CDR3 has 13 residues. CDR3 region: CASSLSGGGEQYF.

The CDR3 reads CAILDRASYEQYF. V gene TRBV10-3 combines with J gene TRBJ2-7; TCRdb designates TRBD1, a call that cannot be tested without DNA. The length of the CDR3 is 13 residues. Germline V gives CDR1 ENHRY, CDR2 SYGVKD.

This chain connects TRBV9 to TRBJ2-1. The CDR3 contains 15 residues. Germline CDR1 SGDLS, CDR2 YYNGEE. The CDR3 sequence: CASSLSGRAYNEQFF.

The genes are TRBV12-3 or TRBV12-4 and TRBJ2-7. This CDR3 contains 11 residues. CDR3 sequence: CASSLSTEQYF.

This chain uses TRBV20-1 with TRBJ2-7; TCRdb's D call, TRBD2, is unchecked because there is no DNA. Germline V gives CDR1 DFQATT, CDR2 SNEGSKA (reference sequence). This CDR3 has 13 residues. CDR3 loop: CSASWSGSGEQYF.

V is TRBV14 and J is TRBJ1-1. Germline V lookup: CDR1 SGHDN, CDR2 FVKESK. This CDR3 comprises 12 residues. The CDR3 sequence is CASSQVTAEAFF.

The V and J genes are TRBV15 and TRBJ2-1; there is no DNA to check the TCRdb D call of TRBD2. This CDR3 has 17 amino acids. Germline-derived CDR1 and CDR2 are LNHNV and YYDKDF (reference sequence). The CDR3 here is CATSREVGRASYNEQFF.

The chain has TRBV20-1 and TRBJ2-1; TCRdb picks TRBD1, but there is no DNA to check that call. The germline gives CDR1 DFQATT, CDR2 SNEGSKA (reference sequence). The CDR3 contains 12 residues. The CDR3 loop is CSAPSLYNEQFF.

The V gene is TRBV10-3, the J gene TRBJ1-4. Germline-derived CDR1 and CDR2 are ENHRY and SYGVKD. This CDR3 has 14 amino acids. This CDR3 reads CAISGGEEGEKLFF.

The chain employs TRBV29-1 and TRBJ2-3; TCRdb gives TRBD2 as the D gene, but with no DNA this cannot be confirmed. The CDR3 is 15 amino acids. Germline CDR1 is SQVTM and CDR2 is ANQGSEA. The CDR3 sequence is CSVRTSGSRRDTQYF.

The chain has TRBV5-1 and TRBJ2-1; absent DNA, TCRdb's TRBD2 call cannot be checked. There are 14 residues in the CDR3. CDR1 and CDR2 from the germline V gene are SGHRS and YFSETQ. The CDR3 sequence: CASSSASGYNEQFF.

The CDR3 loop is CASSPPGPNYGYTF. The rearrangement joins TRBV5-4 to TRBJ1-2. Germline V gene lookup returns CDR1 SGHNT and CDR2 YYREEE (reference sequence). CDR3 length: 14 residues.